This T cell receptor (beta chain) originates from a study of shared clonotypes between healthy human individuals (dated by TCRdb to 2018 to 2021). Some background on the complete study: Three men and a couple of women, aged 18 to 49 years, made up the cohort. Blood TCR repertoires of a handful of healthy adults were deeply sequenced to estimate repertoire size and the extent of clonotype sharing between individuals. Per donor, leukapheresis produced somewhere between about 0.94 and 10 billion PBMCs. Libraries were prepared and TCR repertoires were sequenced by different laboratories using diverse techniques, in order to increase sequencing depth and limit assay-specific biases.

Using the deep immunoSEQ assay, TCR CDR3 regions were amplified from genomic DNA by multiplex PCR. Extracted genomic DNA from each cell subset was distributed evenly across all wells of several immunoSEQ 96-well plates, and each plate was treated as a replicate. For unsorted PBMC, 250 to 300 ng genomic DNA, equal to 30,000 or so T cell genomes, was loaded into each replicate PCR. Genomic DNA from unsorted PBMC was sequenced over ten immunoSEQ deep assay plates. Purified libraries were quantified with a Qubit 3.0 fluorometer, sized on a Bioanalyzer 2100, and re-quantified with the KAPA Library Quantification kit. Every immunoSEQ 96-well plate was sequenced on a separate single-read 150-cycle Illumina NextSeq 550 flow cell. The paper's processing steps were these. Because only junctional sequences without quality scores were contained in the immunoSEQ output, filtering matching that applied to full-length reads could not be performed. To assign V/J genes and CDR3, sequences were annotated against IMGT germline references using PyIR, a Python wrapper for IgBLAST v1.9. Reads with weak V/J assignments (E-value above 1e-6), missing CDR3, stop codons, out-of-frame junctions, or ambiguous translated residues were removed. V3J clonotypes were defined by identical inferred V gene, J gene, and CDR3 amino acid sequence. Percentage overlap between repertoires was computed as shared unique clonotypes divided by the size of the smaller repertoire. Three approaches were used to assess repertoire richness: RTK rarefaction, the Chao1 estimator, and Recon v2.1 estimates of unobserved clonotypes. Sourced from immuneACCESS, this table was stored by TCRdb with only in-frame sequences that have V and J called. A share of the clones is absent; for the studies checked, an unresolved V gene accounts for under half, and the remainder has no known explanation. V, J and clone size are taken as reported in that table, and D and trimming were inferred from the DNA itself. Across this sample there are about 490,000 clones, with 79% seen only once. The ten largest clones represent about 12% of the sample.

Of note for this clone: Its antigen specificity is not known. No much larger clonotype is one base removed from it; base qualities were not supplied.

What the study reported, not specific to this receptor: Based on pairwise subsampling, the degree of clonotype sharing among donors was expected to be affected by sequencing depth. Because the study included a small number of donors, the genetic and exposure-history diversity represented was limited. Sampling was restricted to blood, and TCR repertoires in tissue are likely to differ from TCR repertoires in blood.

Based on the germline V gene, the CDR1 and CDR2 sequences are SGDLS and YYNGEE. The CDR3 contains 13 residues, cysteine and phenylalanine counted. CDR3 DNA is the only sequence kept; it has 39 bases, read in frame from the first base. V and J lose 4 bases and 7 bases, and a span of 12 bases separates them. Healthy HIV-negative adults with no recently reported acute infections or vaccinations were included as donors. All donors were Caucasian adults living in Nashville, Tennessee, USA. For unsorted samples, 75 million to 90 million PBMCs were counted, and genomic DNA was extracted using the QIAamp DNA Blood Mini kit. Blood was obtained by leukapheresis, after which PBMCs were separated by Ficoll-Histopaque density gradient centrifugation and cryopreserved in liquid nitrogen vapor phase.

What was sequenced was PBMCs. This chain joins TRBV9 to TRBJ2-1; the D gene is unclear. The source is a woman aged 40 to 49 in good health. Some clones in this sample may be carry-over from other donors' samples. The CDR3 in this case is CASSPHPENEQFF. The nucleotides are TGTGCCAGCAGCCCACACCCGGAGAATGAGCAGTTCTTC.